The 18 T cell receptor beta chains below were found in one sample sequenced in a study of T cell responses to AZD1222 COVID-19 vaccine. The assay was immunoSEQ multiplex PCR, and TCRdb's table has in-frame clones only and misses some. In the table there are some 150,000 clones, about nine tenths of which are singletons. The starting material was peripheral blood, obtained on day 0 of AZD1222 vaccination. These receptors all stem from an adult in good health.

The chain joins TRBV6-2 or TRBV6-3 to TRBJ1-2; 9 bases fit TRBD1. The germline V gene has CDR1 MNHEY and CDR2 SVGEGT. This CDR3 region has 16 residues. After removal of 2 bases from V and 5 bases from J, the junction contained 9 bases not matched to a gene. As DNA, the CDR3 is TGTGCCAGCAGTTACGGAGAAGGGACAGGGAGTTATGGCTACACCTTC. Translated: CASSYGEGTGSYGYTF.

The V call is TRBV5-1, the J call TRBJ1-2; the match to TRBD1 covers 11 bases. There are 15 residues in the CDR3. V lost 0 bases and J lost 8; bases outside the gene matches: 6. CDR1 is SGHRS and CDR2 is YFSETQ in the germline V gene. This CDR3 is CASSLDGDRGSGYTF. The CDR3 DNA reads TGCGCCAGCAGCTTGGATGGGGACAGGGGGTCGGGCTACACCTTC.

This chain uses TRBV5-6 with TRBJ2-1; D not certain. This CDR3 contains 15 residues. V shed 0 bases and J shed 4 bases, with 11 bases lying between them. CDR1 is SGHDT, CDR2 YYEEEE, per germline. This CDR3 reads CASSLVTTVYNEQFF. The CDR3 coding sequence is TGTGCCAGCAGCTTGGTTACGACGGTTTACAATGAGCAGTTCTTC. The full variable domain, with the rest looked up from reference TRBV5-6 and TRBJ2-1, is DAGVTQSPTHLIKTRGQQVTLRCSPKSGHDTVSWYQQALGQGPQFIFQYYEEEERQRGNFPDRFSGHQFPNYSSELNVNALLLGDSALYLCASSLVTTVYNEQFFGPGTRLTVL.

The rearrangement uses TRBV13 and TRBJ1-3; 12 bases line up with TRBD1. This CDR3 region has 17 residues. The germline CDR1 and CDR2 sequences are PRHDT and FYEKMQ (reference sequence). Trimming cost V 4 bases and J 4 bases; bases outside gene matches: 8. CDR3 coding DNA: TGTGCCAGCAGCTCCGCGGGACAGGGGGCGCGGGGAAACACCATATATTTT. This codes for CASSSAGQGARGNTIYF.

J is TRBJ1-2 and V is TRBV7-2; D unresolved. There are 13 residues in the CDR3. V lost 2 bases and J 13 bases, leaving 17 bases between the germline ends. Per germline, CDR1 SGHTA and CDR2 FQGNSA. CDR3 amino acids: CASSLSELGLITF. The DNA of the CDR3 is TGTGCCAGCAGCTTAAGTGAGTTAGGGCTCATCACCTTC.

The chain recombines TRBV7-2 with TRBJ1-4; 7 bases are shared with TRBD1. Germline CDR1 SGHTA, CDR2 FQGNSA. Germline trimming cut 5 bases from V and 6 bases from J; bases unmatched to any gene: 6. The CDR3 extends over 14 amino acids. The CDR3 DNA reads as TGTGCCAGCAGCGTCACCGGGACAGATGAAAAACTGTTTTTT. Translation gives CASSVTGTDEKLFF.

The chain links TRBV28 to TRBJ2-3, with TRBD2 as a possible D gene (6 bases). Germline V gene lookup returns CDR1 MDHEN and CDR2 SYDVKM. The CDR3 has 14 amino acids. Between the trimmed V and J ends, which lost 6 bases and 2 bases, there was a span of 12 bases. Written as DNA, the CDR3 is TGTGCCAGCAGATCGACTAGAATCACAGATACGCAGTATTTT. It codes for CASRSTRITDTQYF.

This rearrangement joins TRBV11-2 to TRBJ1-2; 9 positions match TRBD1. V shed 4 bases and J 3 bases; nucleotides not matched to a gene: 9. CDR3 size: 16 residues. From germline, CDR1 is SGHAT and CDR2 FQNNGV. The CDR3, as DNA: TGTGCCAGCAGCTCACCGGGACAGGGACAGGACTATGGCTACACCTTC. Protein sequence: CASSSPGQGQDYGYTF.

The rearrangement uses TRBV10-3 and TRBJ1-4; D gene uncertain. From germline, CDR1 is ENHRY and CDR2 SYGVKD. V was cut by 10 bases and J by 6 bases, with 9 bases left in between. The CDR3 totals 11 residues. DNA for the CDR3: TGTGCCACACGGACGGATGAAAAACTGTTTTTT. Encoded protein: CATRTDEKLFF.

The rearrangement joins TRBV18 to TRBJ1-1; tentatively, D is TRBD1 (5 bases). The CDR3 consists of 13 residues. Trimming removed 3 bases at V and 7 bases at J, with 12 bases between. Per germline, CDR1 KGHSH and CDR2 LQKENI. The CDR3 DNA reads as TGTGCCAGCTCACCCCATGGGCAGGGTGAAGCTTTCTTT. This translates into CASSPHGQGEAFF.

The gene calls are TRBV7-2 and TRBJ2-5, with D unclear. CDR1 and CDR2 from the germline V gene are SGHTA and FQGNSA. The CDR3 is 14 residues long. V was trimmed by 1 base and J by 5 bases, leaving 11 bases between them. The CDR3 is CASSLDGSRETQYF. In DNA, the CDR3 is TGTGCCAGCAGCTTAGATGGGTCGAGGGAGACCCAGTACTTC.

This clone was picked up one time. J is TRBJ2-1 and V is TRBV29-1, with D tentatively TRBD2 (5 bases). This CDR3 spans 13 amino acids. Trimming removed 7 bases at V and 3 bases at J, with 13 bases between. Germline assignment: CDR1 SQVTM and CDR2 ANQGSEA. CDR3 coding DNA: TGCAGCGAGAGCGGAGAAGGCTACAATGAGCAGTTCTTC. It encodes CSESGEGYNEQFF.

The chain uses TRBV6-5 and TRBJ2-2; 9 nucleotides agree with TRBD2. The CDR3 spans 15 residues. Per germline, CDR1 MNHEY and CDR2 SVGAGI. Here the CDR3 DNA reads TGTGCGTCAGGCGGGAGGGCCTTTGCGGGCGGGGAGCTGTTTTTT. Protein sequence: CASGGRAFAGGELFF.

The J gene is TRBJ1-1, the V gene TRBV6-5, with D hard to call. V lost 5 bases and J lost 6, with 10 bases in between. From germline, CDR1 is MNHEY and CDR2 SVGAGI. This CDR3 region has 12 residues. DNA of the CDR3: TGTGCCAGCAGTAACCCCCCCGCTGAAGCTTTCTTT. It translates to CASSNPPAEAFF.

J is TRBJ1-2 and V is TRBV7-3, with 11 positions matching TRBD1. The CDR3 length is 15 residues. J lost 8 bases, V lost 6 bases, and 11 bases had no gene match. Germline V gene data show CDR1 as SGHTA and CDR2 as FQGTGA. The CDR3 DNA follows: TGTGCCAGCAGTCTAGGGGGACAGGGGGTGATAGGCTACACCTTC. This encodes CASSLGGQGVIGYTF.

The chain recombines TRBV19 with TRBJ1-2; no clear D. V lost 4 bases and J 2 bases, leaving 14 bases between the germline ends. The CDR3 extends over 15 amino acids. Germline CDR1 and CDR2: LNHDA and SQIVND (reference sequence). DNA of the CDR3: TGTGCCAGTAGTACTATGACTTGGCAGAACTATGGCTACACCTTC. Translated: CASSTMTWQNYGYTF.

This clone was recorded once. The chain uses TRBV28 and TRBJ2-7, with 9 nucleotides matching TRBD1. The CDR3 extends over 16 amino acids. Germline V gives CDR1 MDHEN, CDR2 SYDVKM. V lost 5 bases to trimming and J lost 2 bases; unmatched junction nucleotides: 10. CDR3 sequence: CASSLGGQGFPYEQYF. The CDR3, as DNA: TGTGCCAGCAGTCTCGGGGGACAGGGTTTTCCCTACGAGCAGTACTTC.

This chain links TRBV4-2 with TRBJ2-1; D is unresolved. Germline CDR1 and CDR2: LGHNA and YNFKEQ. V was cut by 0 bases and J by 10 bases, with 10 bases left in between. The CDR3 has 13 residues. CDR3 sequence (DNA): TGTGCCAGCAGCCAAGATCCTGGTTGGGAGCAGTTCTTC. Translation gives CASSQDPGWEQFF.